Each of the 30 T cell receptor beta chains below was sequenced from the same sample in a study of cytomegalovirus exposure and HLA in healthy donors. Vbeta (60) and Jbeta (13) primers were used in the PCR. The table came from immunoSEQ multiplex PCR; TCRdb's copy has only in-frame clones and leaves some out. The sample carries about 190,000 clones, 80% to 90% recorded once. Sequencing was carried out using PBMCs. The receptor set was obtained from a male donor in good health and CMV-seronegative.

This clone was seen just once. CDR3 in amino acids: CASSQRTGGNQPQHF. The CDR3 DNA reads as TGTGCCAGCAGCCAAAGGACAGGGGGCAATCAGCCCCAGCATTTT. This chain links TRBV4-2 with TRBJ1-5; 9 nucleotides align to TRBD1. The V gene's germline CDR1 is LGHNA and CDR2 YNFKEQ. The CDR3 runs 15 residues. The ends lost 2 bases at V and 2 bases at J; junction bases unmatched: 1.

This chain links TRBV18 with TRBJ1-4; tentative D call: TRBD1 (5 bases). Germline CDR1 and CDR2: KGHSH and LQKENI. The CDR3 is 14 amino acids. V lost 4 bases, J lost 4 bases, and 10 bases lay in between. CDR3 region: CASSRGGDNEKLFF. The CDR3 nucleotides read TGTGCCAGCTCACGAGGAGGGGATAATGAAAAACTGTTTTTT.

This clone was seen more than once but under ten times. The rearrangement uses TRBV7-2 and TRBJ1-3; D remains ambiguous. CDR3 length: 15 residues. V lost 5 bases, J lost 1 base, and 12 bases lay in between. Germline CDR1 and CDR2: SGHTA and FQGNSA. The CDR3 coding sequence is TGTGCCAGCAGCGCCCCACACGGGTCTGGAAACACCATATATTTT. Translated: CASSAPHGSGNTIYF. Drawing the rest from reference TRBV7-2 and TRBJ1-3, the complete variable domain is GAGVSQSPSNKVTEKGKDVELRCDPISGHTALYWYRQSLGQGLEFLIYFQGNSAPDKSGLPSDRFSAERTGGSVSTLTIQRTQQEDSAVYLCASSAPHGSGNTIYFGEGSWLTVV.

This sequence joins TRBV7-8 and TRBJ1-2, with TRBD1 identical over 8 bases. CDR3 size: 15 residues. Germline V lookup: CDR1 SGHVS, CDR2 FQNEAQ. V shed 3 bases and J 0 bases; nucleotides not matched to a gene: 3. The CDR3 region has the DNA TGTGCCAGCAGCTTTGGACAGGGAGCTAACTATGGCTACACCTTC. This gives the protein CASSFGQGANYGYTF.

The V call is TRBV6-1, the J call TRBJ1-2; D is perhaps TRBD1 (5 bases). Germline V gene lookup returns CDR1 MNHNS and CDR2 SASEGT. The CDR3 sequence is 14 residues long. V lost 8 bases, J lost 1 base, and 14 bases lay in between. CDR3 loop: CASGRQNHNYGYTF. The CDR3 nucleotides read TGTGCCAGCGGTAGACAGAATCATAACTATGGCTACACCTTC.

V usage is TRBV10-3 and J usage is TRBJ2-2, with 8 bases that match TRBD1. Trimming at V came to 5 bases and at J to 1 base, leaving 3 bases not matched to a gene. The CDR3 extends over 15 amino acids. From germline, CDR1 is ENHRY and CDR2 SYGVKD. The CDR3 sequence: CAISKGQENTGELFF. The CDR3 DNA reads TGTGCCATCAGTAAGGGACAGGAGAACACCGGGGAGCTGTTTTTT.

The chain couples TRBV5-6 to TRBJ2-1; a possible D gene is TRBD2 (6 bases). The CDR3 covers 14 residues. V was clipped by 0 bases and J by 2 bases, with 6 bases between them. Germline V gene lookup returns CDR1 SGHDT and CDR2 YYEEEE. The CDR3 region has the DNA TGTGCCAGCAGCTTGGGGACTACCTACAATGAGCAGTTCTTC. Amino acids: CASSLGTTYNEQFF.

This clone was seen a single time. V and J are TRBV9 and TRBJ2-2, with 7 positions matching TRBD1. V lost 3 bases to trimming and J lost 2 bases; unmatched junction nucleotides: 7. Germline V gives CDR1 SGDLS, CDR2 YYNGEE. There are 16 residues in the CDR3. As DNA, the CDR3 is TGTGCCAGCAGCGCCTTCGGGACAGAAAACACCGGGGAGCTGTTTTTT. It codes for CASSAFGTENTGELFF.

The rearrangement links TRBV7-8 to TRBJ2-6; D is possibly TRBD2 (5 bases). The V end lost 3 bases, the J end lost 0 bases, and 9 bases lay between the germline ends. Germline-derived CDR1 and CDR2 are SGHVS and FQNEAQ. The length of the CDR3 is 16 residues. The CDR3 coding sequence is TGTGCCAGCAGCTTCCTACGGGGCTCTGGGGCCAACGTCCTGACTTTC. Protein sequence: CASSFLRGSGANVLTF.

V gene TRBV4-1 combines with J gene TRBJ1-1; unclear D gene. Trimming took 0 bases from V and 0 from J, leaving 8 bases between them. This CDR3 contains 15 residues. CDR1 is MGHRA and CDR2 is YSYEKL in the germline V gene. The CDR3 loop reads CASSQDGQVNTEAFF. The CDR3 nucleotides read TGCGCCAGCAGCCAAGATGGGCAGGTGAACACTGAAGCTTTCTTT.

The rearrangement links TRBV6-1 to TRBJ1-3, with D hard to call. The V gene's germline CDR1 is MNHNS and CDR2 SASEGT. The length of the CDR3 is 15 residues. Trimming took off 7 bases at V and 0 bases at J, with 13 bases between the two ends. The CDR3 region has the DNA TGTGCCAGCACCCGACTAGCTTCCTCTGGAAACACCATATATTTT. Encoded protein: CASTRLASSGNTIYF.

This chain connects TRBV19 to TRBJ1-5, with D perhaps matching TRBD1 (6 bases). The germline V gene has CDR1 LNHDA and CDR2 SQIVND (reference sequence). The V gene lost 4 bases and the J gene lost 3 bases, with 13 bases spanning the gap. This CDR3 region has 15 residues. The CDR3 here is CASSKKQGPNQPQHF. The CDR3 DNA is TGTGCCAGTAGTAAAAAACAGGGACCCAATCAGCCCCAGCATTTT. The full variable domain, rest sourced from reference TRBV19 and TRBJ1-5, is DGGITQSPKYLFRKEGQNVTLSCEQNLNHDAMYWYRQDPGQGLRLIYYSQIVNDFQKGDIAEGYSVSREKKESFPLTVTSAQKNPTAFYLCASSKKQGPNQPQHFGDGTRLSIL.

This clone was seen more than once but under ten times. The gene calls are TRBV5-1 and TRBJ2-7, with a weak D call TRBD1 (8 bases). The V gene's germline CDR1 is SGHRS and CDR2 YFSETQ. V gave up 0 bases and J gave up 7 bases, with 11 bases separating them. CDR3 size: 13 residues. CDR3 in amino acids: CASSLDRGGEQYF. CDR3 nucleotides: TGCGCCAGCAGCTTGGACAGGGGGGGTGAGCAGTACTTC.

Here the CDR3 reads CASSSGVTGELFF. The DNA for the CDR3 is TGCGCCAGCAGCTCGGGGGTCACCGGGGAGCTGTTTTTT. This sequence joins TRBV5-1 and TRBJ2-2, with D possibly matching TRBD2 (6 bases). Deletions cut 3 bases from V and 4 bases from J, with 7 bases between. The CDR3 covers 13 residues. Germline CDR1 is SGHRS and CDR2 is YFSETQ.

The chain employs TRBV7-2 and TRBJ2-3; 10 positions match TRBD2. Unmatched junction bases numbered 9, after V lost 2 bases and J lost 10 bases. This CDR3 region has 15 residues. CDR1 is SGHTA, CDR2 FQGNSA, per germline. CDR3: CASSLSVSGGQPQYF. The CDR3 coding sequence is TGTGCCAGCAGCTTATCGGTTAGCGGGGGGCAGCCGCAGTATTTT. Full variable domain (missing parts from reference TRBV7-2 and TRBJ2-3): GAGVSQSPSNKVTEKGKDVELRCDPISGHTALYWYRQSLGQGLEFLIYFQGNSAPDKSGLPSDRFSAERTGGSVSTLTIQRTQQEDSAVYLCASSLSVSGGQPQYFGPGTRLTVL.

The chain couples TRBV5-4 to TRBJ2-3; 8 bases are shared with TRBD1. CDR3 length equals 15 residues. CDR1 and CDR2 (germline): SGHNT, YYREEE (reference sequence). V trimming: 4 bases; J trimming: 1 base; junction bases outside the gene matches: 5. CDR3: CASSRTGQGTDTQYF. The CDR3 coding sequence is TGTGCCAGCAGCCGGACAGGGCAAGGCACAGATACGCAGTATTTT.

This clone appeared a few times. The J gene is TRBJ2-5, the V gene TRBV5-1; 9 positions agree with TRBD2. Germline loops: CDR1 SGHRS, CDR2 YFSETQ. CDR3 length: 17 amino acids. V trimming: 0 bases; J trimming: 5 bases; junction bases outside the gene matches: 11. For the CDR3, the DNA is TGCGCCAGCAGCTTGGCCCCTAGCGGGGTGACGGGGGAGACCCAGTACTTC. Residues: CASSLAPSGVTGETQYF.

The chain employs TRBV30 and TRBJ2-5; weak D call: TRBD2 (7 bases). The CDR3 consists of 15 residues. Germline V CDR1 and CDR2: GTSNPN, SVGIG (reference sequence). The V gene lost 2 bases and the J gene lost 2 bases, with 15 bases spanning the gap. DNA for the CDR3: TGTGCCTGGAGTTCGGGGGGCCGGAGGCAAGAGACCCAGTACTTC. It encodes CAWSSGGRRQETQYF.

The V gene is TRBV7-6, the J gene TRBJ2-5, with D perhaps TRBD1 (5 bases). CDR1 is SGHVS, CDR2 FNYEAQ, per germline. The germline V and J ends were trimmed by 2 bases and 10 bases, with 11 bases remaining between them. The CDR3 runs 12 residues. As DNA, the CDR3 is TGTGCCAGCAGCTTAAATGAAGGGGACCAGTACTTC. Amino acids: CASSLNEGDQYF.

The chain combines TRBV7-7 with TRBJ2-3; 9 nucleotides align to TRBD1. Germline values: CDR1 SSHAT, CDR2 FNYEAQ (reference sequence). The CDR3 consists of 17 residues. Trimming removed 2 bases from V and 6 bases from J; junction bases left unmatched: 12. The CDR3 nucleotides read TGTGCCAGCAGCTTATACGGGGGACAGGGCGCGGGGGATACGCAGTATTTT. Translated, it gives CASSLYGGQGAGDTQYF. The variable domain in full, with the rest retrieved from reference TRBV7-7 and TRBJ2-3, is GAGVSQSPRYKVTKRGQDVTLRCDPISSHATLYWYQQALGQGPEFLTYFNYEAQPDKSGLPSDRFSAERPEGSISTLTIQRTEQRDSAMYRCASSLYGGQGAGDTQYFGPGTRLTVL.

The rearrangement joins TRBV5-1 to TRBJ1-2, with D possibly TRBD1 on 5 matching bases. V lost 0 bases to trimming and J lost 8 bases, with 14 bases between them. Per germline, CDR1 SGHRS and CDR2 YFSETQ. The CDR3 contains 14 residues. This chain's CDR3 is CASSLEGQDGGYTF. The CDR3 nucleotides are TGCGCCAGCAGCTTGGAGGGGCAGGACGGGGGCTACACCTTC.

In the case of this clone: The junction shows a germline mismatch at one end, possibly a read error. The chain is built from TRBV7-9 and TRBJ2-2, with TRBD2 matching 8 bases. The length of the CDR3 is 17 residues. Germline V gives CDR1 SEHNR, CDR2 FQNEAQ (reference sequence). The CDR3 region is CSSSSNLAGLNTGELFF. CDR3 nucleotide sequence: TGTTCCAGCAGCAGCAATTTAGCGGGGCTAAACACCGGGGAGCTGTTTTTT.

In its sample, this clone was seen once. This chain links TRBV19 with TRBJ1-4; D uncertain. V shed 4 bases and J shed 8 bases, with 14 bases lying between them. Germline CDR1 reads LNHDA; CDR2 reads SQIVND (reference sequence). This CDR3 spans 14 amino acids. Here the CDR3 DNA reads TGTGCCAGTAGTAACAGCTCCCCGGGAGAAAAACTGTTTTTT. Its translation: CASSNSSPGEKLFF.

The V and J genes are TRBV6-5 and TRBJ2-7, with D perhaps matching TRBD1 (7 bases). The V and J ends lost 6 bases and 5 bases respectively, with 11 bases between them. Germline CDR1 is MNHEY and CDR2 is SVGAGI. The CDR3 runs to 12 residues. The CDR3 protein is CASSRRGDEQYF. The CDR3, as DNA: TGTGCCAGCAGCCGCAGGGGGGACGAGCAGTACTTC.

Comments on this clone: Other DNA sequences in this specimen translate into the identical CDR3. The chain recombines TRBV29-1 with TRBJ2-1, with 11 nucleotides matching TRBD1. The germline V gene has CDR1 SQVTM and CDR2 ANQGSEA. The CDR3 length is 16 residues. V gave up 1 base and J gave up 7 bases; unmatched junction bases: 9. CDR3 sequence: CSVEVPGQGAKNEQFF. CDR3 bases: TGCAGCGTTGAAGTACCCGGACAGGGGGCAAAAAATGAGCAGTTCTTC.

The V and J genes are TRBV6-5 and TRBJ2-3; maybe TRBD2 (6 bases). CDR1 MNHEY and CDR2 SVGAGI come from the germline V gene. The CDR3 is 15 residues long. V was trimmed by 4 bases and J by 3 bases, leaving 14 bases between them. The CDR3 nucleotides read TGTGCCAGCAGTTTTGCGGGGACTCGTACAGATACGCAGTATTTT. Protein: CASSFAGTRTDTQYF.

This clone was detected once. The chain has TRBV4-3 and TRBJ2-7; 9 bases map to TRBD2. CDR3 length: 17 amino acids. Trimming cost V 0 bases and J 5 bases; bases outside gene matches: 11. Looked up from germline, CDR1 is LGHNA and CDR2 is YSLEER. DNA for the CDR3: TGCGCCAGCAGCCAAGACACGCGGGCTAGCGGGATCCACGAGCAGTACTTC. This encodes CASSQDTRASGIHEQYF.

The chain employs TRBV30 and TRBJ1-1, with D unresolved. Trimming took off 5 bases at V and 5 bases at J, with 24 bases between the two ends. CDR3 length equals 16 residues. Per germline, CDR1 GTSNPN and CDR2 SVGIG (reference sequence). CDR3 region: CAWGPVRRGRTTEAFF. Written as DNA, the CDR3 is TGTGCCTGGGGGCCCGTTCGGCGGGGAAGAACAACTGAAGCTTTCTTT.

This sequence joins TRBV4-2 and TRBJ2-7; 7 bases agree with TRBD2. The CDR3 is 16 residues long. With 5 bases clipped from V and 2 bases from J, the junction kept 12 bases outside the gene matches. Germline V gene sequence: CDR1 LGHNA, CDR2 YNFKEQ. The CDR3 DNA sequence: TGTGCCAGCAGCGCCGCTAGCGGTCGGAGCCCCTACGAGCAGTACTTC. Translation: CASSAASGRSPYEQYF.

The V and J genes are TRBV19 and TRBJ1-4, with D tentatively TRBD1 (5 bases). CDR1 and CDR2 from the germline V gene are LNHDA and SQIVND (reference sequence). This CDR3 comprises 13 residues. The V end lost 6 bases, the J end lost 7 bases, and 12 bases lay between the germline ends. The CDR3 sequence is CASSGGRGEKLFF. CDR3 sequence (DNA): TGTGCCAGTAGCGGGGGTAGGGGTGAAAAACTGTTTTTT. The full variable domain, with the rest looked up from reference TRBV19 and TRBJ1-4, is DGGITQSPKYLFRKEGQNVTLSCEQNLNHDAMYWYRQDPGQGLRLIYYSQIVNDFQKGDIAEGYSVSREKKESFPLTVTSAQKNPTAFYLCASSGGRGEKLFFGSGTQLSVL.